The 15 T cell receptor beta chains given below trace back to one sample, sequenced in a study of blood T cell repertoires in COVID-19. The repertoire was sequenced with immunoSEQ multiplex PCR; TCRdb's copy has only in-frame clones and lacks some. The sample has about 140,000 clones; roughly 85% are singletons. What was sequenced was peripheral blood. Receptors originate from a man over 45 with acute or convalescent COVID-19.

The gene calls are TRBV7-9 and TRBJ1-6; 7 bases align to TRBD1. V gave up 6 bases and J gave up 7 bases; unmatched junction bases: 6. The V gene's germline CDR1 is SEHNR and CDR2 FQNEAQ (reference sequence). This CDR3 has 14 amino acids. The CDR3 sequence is CASRFDRANSPLHF. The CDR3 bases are TGTGCCAGCAGATTTGACAGGGCCAATTCACCCCTCCACTTT.

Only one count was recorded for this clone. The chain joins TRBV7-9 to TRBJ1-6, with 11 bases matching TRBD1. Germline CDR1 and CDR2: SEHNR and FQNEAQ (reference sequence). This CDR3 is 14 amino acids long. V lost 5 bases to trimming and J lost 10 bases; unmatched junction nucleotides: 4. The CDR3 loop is CASSLGTGGSPLHF. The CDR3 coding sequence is TGTGCCAGCAGCCTCGGGACAGGGGGGTCACCCCTCCACTTT.

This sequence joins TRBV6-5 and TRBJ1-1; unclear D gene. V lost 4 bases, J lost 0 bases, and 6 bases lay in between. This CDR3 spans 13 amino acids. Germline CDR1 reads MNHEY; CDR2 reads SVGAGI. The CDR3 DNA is TGTGCCAGCAGTTTAAGAGTGAACACTGAAGCTTTCTTT. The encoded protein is CASSLRVNTEAFF.

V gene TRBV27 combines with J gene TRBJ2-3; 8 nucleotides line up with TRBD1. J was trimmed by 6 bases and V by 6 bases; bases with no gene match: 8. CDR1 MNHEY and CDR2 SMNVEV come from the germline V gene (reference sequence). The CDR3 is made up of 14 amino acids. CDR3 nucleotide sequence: TGTGCCAGCAGATCGGACAGGGAGCTGGATACGCAGTATTTT. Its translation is CASRSDRELDTQYF.

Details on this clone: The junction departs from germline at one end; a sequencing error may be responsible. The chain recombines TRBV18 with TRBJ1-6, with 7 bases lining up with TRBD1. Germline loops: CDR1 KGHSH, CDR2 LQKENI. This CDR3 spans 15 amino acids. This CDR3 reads CASSPSGDSFMGLNF. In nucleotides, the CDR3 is TGTGCCAGCTCACCCTCCGGGGACAGCTTTATGGGGCTTAACTTT.

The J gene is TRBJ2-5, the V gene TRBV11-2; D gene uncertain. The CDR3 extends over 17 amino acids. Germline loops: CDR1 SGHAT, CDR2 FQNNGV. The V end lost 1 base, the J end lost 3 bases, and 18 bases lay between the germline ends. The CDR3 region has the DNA TGTGCCAGCAGCTTAGCCTGGGTCGGTCAGGAAAAAGAGACCCAGTACTTC. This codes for CASSLAWVGQEKETQYF.

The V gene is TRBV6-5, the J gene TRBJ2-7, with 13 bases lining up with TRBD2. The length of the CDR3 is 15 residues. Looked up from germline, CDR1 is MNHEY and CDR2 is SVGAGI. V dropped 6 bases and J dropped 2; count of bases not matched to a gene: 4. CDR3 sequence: CASSLGLAGPYEQYF. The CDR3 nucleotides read TGTGCCAGCAGCCTGGGACTAGCGGGACCCTACGAGCAGTACTTC.

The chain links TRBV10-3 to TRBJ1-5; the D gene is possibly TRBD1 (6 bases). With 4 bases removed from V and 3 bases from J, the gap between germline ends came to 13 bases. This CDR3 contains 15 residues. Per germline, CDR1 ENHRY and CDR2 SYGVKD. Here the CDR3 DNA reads TGTGCCATCAGTGGGACAACAGGGTCCAATCAGCCCCAGCATTTT. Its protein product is CAISGTTGSNQPQHF.

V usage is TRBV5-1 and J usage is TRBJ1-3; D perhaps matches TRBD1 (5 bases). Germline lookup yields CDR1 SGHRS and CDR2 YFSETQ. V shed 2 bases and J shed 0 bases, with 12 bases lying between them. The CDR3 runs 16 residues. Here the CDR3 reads CASSLSAGGSGNTIYF. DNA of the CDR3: TGCGCCAGCAGCTTATCTGCCGGGGGCTCTGGAAACACCATATATTTT.

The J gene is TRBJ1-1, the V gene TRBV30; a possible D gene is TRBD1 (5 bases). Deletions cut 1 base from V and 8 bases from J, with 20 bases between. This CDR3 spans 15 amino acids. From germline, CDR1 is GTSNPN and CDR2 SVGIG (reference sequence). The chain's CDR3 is CAWSGLWGRAKEAFF. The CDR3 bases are TGTGCCTGGAGTGGGCTCTGGGGCAGGGCTAAAGAAGCTTTCTTT.

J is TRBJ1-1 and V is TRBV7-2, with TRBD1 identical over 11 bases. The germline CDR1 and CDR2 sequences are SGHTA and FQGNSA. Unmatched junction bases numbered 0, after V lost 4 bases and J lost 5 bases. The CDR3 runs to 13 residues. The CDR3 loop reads CASSWDRGTEAFF. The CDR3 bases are TGTGCCAGCAGCTGGGACAGGGGGACTGAAGCTTTCTTT.

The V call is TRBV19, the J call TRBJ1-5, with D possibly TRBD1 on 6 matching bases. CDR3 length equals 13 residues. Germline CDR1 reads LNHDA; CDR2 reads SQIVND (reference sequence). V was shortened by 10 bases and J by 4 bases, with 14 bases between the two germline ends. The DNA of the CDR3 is TGTGCCACTACCGACAGGCTTAATCAGCCCCAGCATTTT. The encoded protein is CATTDRLNQPQHF.

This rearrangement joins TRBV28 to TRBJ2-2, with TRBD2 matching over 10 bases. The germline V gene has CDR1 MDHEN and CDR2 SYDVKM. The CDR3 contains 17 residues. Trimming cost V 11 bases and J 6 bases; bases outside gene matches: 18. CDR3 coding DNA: TGTGCCGCGAATTGGGGGGGACGGACTAGCGGTTCCGGGGAGCTGTTTTTT. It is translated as CAANWGGRTSGSGELFF.

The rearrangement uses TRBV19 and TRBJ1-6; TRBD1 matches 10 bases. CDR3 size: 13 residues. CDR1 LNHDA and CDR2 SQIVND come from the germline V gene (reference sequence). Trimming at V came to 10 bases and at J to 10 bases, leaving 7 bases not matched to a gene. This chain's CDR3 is CATSTGGRSPLHF. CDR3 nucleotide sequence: TGTGCCACCTCGACAGGGGGCAGGTCACCCCTCCACTTT.

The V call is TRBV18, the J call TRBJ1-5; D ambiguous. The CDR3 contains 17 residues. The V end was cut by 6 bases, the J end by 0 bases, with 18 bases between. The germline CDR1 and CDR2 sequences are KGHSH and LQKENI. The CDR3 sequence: CASSPARTGNSNQPQHF. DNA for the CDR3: TGTGCCAGCTCCCCGGCGAGGACGGGGAATAGCAATCAGCCCCAGCATTTT.